The present entry profiles one TCR beta chain with its context. Its target is not known. Other DNA variants within this sample encode the same CDR3. Assay used: immunoSEQ multiplex PCR; TCRdb lists only in-frame clones, some missing. The sample includes 2,500,000 or so clones, around 93% of them seen just once. V lost 6 bases to trimming and J lost 2 bases, with 8 bases between them. This CDR3 contains 11 residues. Germline assignment: CDR1 SQVTM and CDR2 ANQGSEA. The study enrolled healthy HIV-negative adults without recent acute infections or vaccinations as donors. This record comes from a study of shared clonotypes between healthy human individuals. Whole-study results and caveats: Donor scarcity curtailed the genetic and exposure-history diversity represented herein.

The sequenced material came from naive CD4+ T cells from PBMCs. Subset denoted: CD45RA+ positively selected. The J gene is TRBJ2-7, the V gene TRBV29-1; possibly TRBD1 for D (5 bases). This receptor was obtained from a man younger than 30 in good health. Some clones in this sample may be carry-over from other donors' samples. CDR3 loop: CSVQGAYEQYF. Here the CDR3 DNA reads TGCAGCGTCCAGGGCGCCTACGAGCAGTACTTC.